Presented here are 20 T cell receptor beta chains from one specimen sequenced in a study of cytomegalovirus exposure and HLA in healthy donors. The PCR ran on 60 Vbeta and 13 Jbeta primers. Sequencing was performed with immunoSEQ multiplex PCR; in TCRdb, only in-frame clones are kept and a portion is missing. The sample lists over 150,000 clones; over 70% were seen once. The source material was PBMCs. The receptors shown here come from a man aged 18-30 years in good health and CMV-seropositive.

The rearrangement links TRBV18 to TRBJ1-4, with TRBD1 as a possible D gene (6 bases). The ends were cut back, 6 bases at V and 3 bases at J, with 11 bases in the middle. CDR3 length: 14 residues. Germline-derived CDR1 and CDR2 are KGHSH and LQKENI. The CDR3 spells CASSLGASNEKLFF. The CDR3 DNA sequence: TGTGCCAGCTCTTTGGGGGCTTCTAATGAAAAACTGTTTTTT.

V gene TRBV19 combines with J gene TRBJ1-2; TRBD1 is a possible D gene (6 bases). The germline CDR1 and CDR2 sequences are LNHDA and SQIVND (reference sequence). The CDR3 is 15 amino acids. V was shortened by 3 bases and J by 4 bases, with 15 bases between the two germline ends. CDR3 bases: TGTGCCAGTAGTATTAGCGGGGGGGCCCCCTATGGCTACACCTTC. Its protein product is CASSISGGAPYGYTF.

The rearrangement links TRBV7-2 to TRBJ1-2; TRBD1 matches at 7 bases. The CDR3 is 15 amino acids. CDR1 and CDR2 from the germline V gene are SGHTA and FQGNSA. The V and J ends lost 1 base and 7 bases, in that order; junction bases with no gene match: 9. CDR3 nucleotides: TGTGCCAGCAGCTTAGTCCCCGACAGGGTCTCTGGCTACACCTTC. Amino acids: CASSLVPDRVSGYTF.

The CDR3 here is CASSPQLGGPGGEQFF. The CDR3 nucleotides read TGTGCCAGCAGTCCTCAACTAGGGGGTCCAGGTGGTGAGCAGTTCTTC. This chain uses TRBV7-9 with TRBJ2-1; D possibly corresponds to TRBD1 (6 bases). The V gene's germline CDR1 is SEHNR and CDR2 FQNEAQ (reference sequence). The V and J ends lost 6 bases and 9 bases respectively, with 24 bases between them. CDR3 length equals 16 residues. Full variable domain (outside the CDR3, taken from reference TRBV7-9 and TRBJ2-1): DTGVSQNPRHKITKRGQNVTFRCDPISEHNRLYWYRQTLGQGPEFLTYFQNEAQLEKSRLLSDRFSAERPKGSFSTLEIQRTEQGDSAMYLCASSPQLGGPGGEQFFGPGTRLTVL.

The chain is built from TRBV11-3 and TRBJ2-1; possible D gene TRBD1, 5 bases. V was cut by 5 bases and J by 4 bases, with 18 bases left in between. The CDR3 has 16 residues. The germline CDR1 and CDR2 sequences are SGHNT and YENEEA. As DNA, the CDR3 is TGTGCCAGCAGCCCCCGTAGGGGCTCGAATTACAATGAGCAGTTCTTC. Its translation is CASSPRRGSNYNEQFF.

The J gene is TRBJ2-7, the V gene TRBV30; TRBD1 aligns across 9 bases. J gave up 2 bases and V 0 bases, and 2 bases lay outside the gene matches. Germline CDR1 and CDR2: GTSNPN and SVGIG (reference sequence). The CDR3 spans 14 residues. The CDR3 bases are TGTGCCTGGAGTGTAGGGACAGGGACCTACGAGCAGTACTTC. Amino acid sequence: CAWSVGTGTYEQYF.

This clone was recorded a few times. The chain has TRBV4-2 and TRBJ2-3; TRBD2 matches at 13 bases. Germline-derived CDR1 and CDR2 are LGHNA and YNFKEQ. The length of the CDR3 is 18 residues. After removal of 0 bases from V and 3 bases from J, the junction contained 6 bases not matched to a gene. The CDR3 reads CASSQDGGLAGQTDTQYF. The CDR3 DNA follows: TGTGCCAGCAGCCAAGATGGGGGACTAGCGGGACAGACAGATACGCAGTATTTT.

This chain uses TRBV5-4 with TRBJ2-3, with 9 nucleotides matching TRBD2. CDR1 and CDR2 (germline): SGHNT, YYREEE (reference sequence). V trimming: 3 bases; J trimming: 5 bases; junction bases outside the gene matches: 7. The CDR3 runs to 15 residues. The CDR3 DNA follows: TGTGCCAGCAGCTCGAGGCGGGAGGGCCGAGATACGCAGTATTTT. Encoded protein: CASSSRREGRDTQYF.

The J gene is TRBJ2-2, the V gene TRBV5-6, with 9 bases that match TRBD1. Germline lookup yields CDR1 SGHDT and CDR2 YYEEEE. This CDR3 is 16 amino acids long. V was pared by 1 base and J by 3 bases, with 4 bases of the junction left unmatched. This chain's CDR3 is CASSLLGQGDTGELFF. DNA of the CDR3: TGTGCCAGCAGCTTGTTGGGACAGGGAGACACCGGGGAGCTGTTTTTT. Combining the CDR3 with reference TRBV5-6 and TRBJ2-2 gives the whole variable domain DAGVTQSPTHLIKTRGQQVTLRCSPKSGHDTVSWYQQALGQGPQFIFQYYEEEERQRGNFPDRFSGHQFPNYSSELNVNALLLGDSALYLCASSLLGQGDTGELFFGEGSRLTVL.

This clone was recorded a few times. V usage is TRBV30 and J usage is TRBJ2-1, with 13 bases aligning to TRBD2. In germline, CDR1 is GTSNPN, CDR2 SVGIG (reference sequence). CDR3 length equals 19 residues. V shed 0 bases, J shed 5 bases, and the junction held 13 bases outside the gene matches. Written as DNA, the CDR3 is TGTGCCTGGAGTGTAAGCTTTCCGACTAGCGGGAGGTTGGACAATGAGCAGTTCTTC. Its protein product is CAWSVSFPTSGRLDNEQFF.

The chain joins TRBV15 to TRBJ2-5, with D tentatively TRBD1 (5 bases). This CDR3 contains 15 residues. The germline V gene encodes CDR1 LNHNV and CDR2 YYDKDF (reference sequence). V lost 6 bases and J 2 bases, leaving 16 bases between the germline ends. As DNA, the CDR3 is TGTGCCACCAGGTGGGGCGGAATTAAACAAGAGACCCAGTACTTC. This gives the protein CATRWGGIKQETQYF.

The chain employs TRBV4-1 and TRBJ2-6; D is unclear. The V end lost 1 base, the J end lost 0 bases, and 10 bases lay between the germline ends. CDR3 length: 17 residues. Germline V lookup: CDR1 MGHRA, CDR2 YSYEKL. The CDR3 DNA follows: TGCGCCAGCAGCCAAGGTACTGCCACCTCTGGGGCCAACGTCCTGACTTTC. Translating gives CASSQGTATSGANVLTF.

This chain connects TRBV11-1 to TRBJ2-7; 11 bases are a match to TRBD1. Looked up from germline, CDR1 is SGHAT and CDR2 is FQDESV (reference sequence). The CDR3 runs 14 residues. V lost 6 bases to trimming and J lost 2 bases; unmatched junction nucleotides: 3. The CDR3 region has the DNA TGTGCCAGCAGTCCGGACAGGGGGCCCTACGAGCAGTACTTC. This encodes CASSPDRGPYEQYF.

The rearrangement links TRBV2 to TRBJ2-1; the match to TRBD2 covers 7 bases. Germline CDR1 and CDR2: SNHLY and FYNNEI. V was clipped by 1 base and J by 0 bases; unmatched bases: 6. The CDR3 runs 17 residues. The CDR3 region has the DNA TGTGCCAGCAGTGAAGAAGGTACTAGCGCCTCCTACAATGAGCAGTTCTTC. Residues: CASSEEGTSASYNEQFF.

The rearrangement joins TRBV2 to TRBJ2-7, with a tentative D call TRBD1 (5 bases). The CDR3 consists of 12 residues. V lost 3 bases to trimming and J lost 8 bases, with 11 bases between them. Germline CDR1 SNHLY, CDR2 FYNNEI. In DNA form, the CDR3 reads TGTGCCAGCAGTGAGCAGGGTTGGCAGCAGTACTTC. Protein: CASSEQGWQQYF.

The chain combines TRBV6-5 with TRBJ2-7; TRBD1 aligns across 7 bases. V shed 6 bases and J 6 bases; nucleotides not matched to a gene: 2. This CDR3 contains 11 residues. The germline V gene encodes CDR1 MNHEY and CDR2 SVGAGI. The DNA of the CDR3 is TGTGCCAGCAGAACAGGGGTCGAGCAGTACTTC. Translated, it gives CASRTGVEQYF.

The chain links TRBV5-1 to TRBJ2-7; 9 bases are shared with TRBD2. The junction had 8 bases not matched to a gene; V was cut back by 4 bases and J by 0 bases. CDR3 length equals 16 residues. Germline-derived CDR1 and CDR2 are SGHRS and YFSETQ. The CDR3 DNA follows: TGCGCCAGCAGCGTCGAGACTAGCGGAAGCTCCTACGAGCAGTACTTC. Amino acid sequence: CASSVETSGSSYEQYF.

The rearrangement uses TRBV18 and TRBJ2-7, with 9 bases matching TRBD1. Germline V gene data show CDR1 as KGHSH and CDR2 as LQKENI. The CDR3 runs 15 residues. V lost 3 bases to trimming and J lost 7 bases; unmatched junction nucleotides: 10. For the CDR3, the DNA is TGTGCCAGCTCACCGGGACAGGGCCTTATCGGGGAGCAGTACTTC. The encoded protein is CASSPGQGLIGEQYF. Complete variable domain (other parts from reference TRBV18 and TRBJ2-7): NAGVMQNPRHLVRRRGQEARLRCSPMKGHSHVYWYRQLPEEGLKFMVYLQKENIIDESGMPKERFSAEFPKEGPSILRIQQVVRGDSAAYFCASSPGQGLIGEQYFGPGTRLTVT.

This clone came up once. The CDR3 nucleotides read TGTGCCAGCAGTTTATCTGGGTCAGGTACGCAGTATTTT. Translated, it gives CASSLSGSGTQYF. The chain carries TRBV27 and TRBJ2-3, with D unclear. CDR1 MNHEY and CDR2 SMNVEV come from the germline V gene (reference sequence). The length of the CDR3 is 13 residues. Trimming cost V 0 bases and J 8 bases, with 9 bases left between them.

V usage is TRBV6-1 and J usage is TRBJ2-7, with D possibly being TRBD2 (6 bases). The CDR3 runs 16 residues. V was shortened by 2 bases and J by 1 base, with 15 bases between the two germline ends. Germline-derived CDR1 and CDR2 are MNHNS and SASEGT. The CDR3 DNA sequence: TGTGCCAGCAGTGAATTTGGGGGGAAGGGGTCCTACGAGCAGTACTTC. Protein sequence: CASSEFGGKGSYEQYF.